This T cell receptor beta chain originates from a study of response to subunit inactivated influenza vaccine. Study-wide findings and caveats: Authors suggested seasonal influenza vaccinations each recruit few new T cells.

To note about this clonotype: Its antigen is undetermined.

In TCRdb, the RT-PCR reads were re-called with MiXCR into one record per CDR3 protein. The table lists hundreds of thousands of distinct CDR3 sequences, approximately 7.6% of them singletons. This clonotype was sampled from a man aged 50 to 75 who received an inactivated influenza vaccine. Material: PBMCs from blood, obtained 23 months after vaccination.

The CDR3 region is CSASWTGNGYTF. The CDR3 coding sequence is TGCAGTGCTAGTTGGACAGGGAATGGCTACACCTTC. The chain recombines TRBV20-1 with TRBJ1-2, with 8 nucleotides matching TRBD1. With V trimmed by 3 bases and J by 6 bases, 3 bases remained unmatched. Germline V gene sequence: CDR1 DFQATT, CDR2 SNEGSKA (reference sequence). The CDR3 has 12 residues.